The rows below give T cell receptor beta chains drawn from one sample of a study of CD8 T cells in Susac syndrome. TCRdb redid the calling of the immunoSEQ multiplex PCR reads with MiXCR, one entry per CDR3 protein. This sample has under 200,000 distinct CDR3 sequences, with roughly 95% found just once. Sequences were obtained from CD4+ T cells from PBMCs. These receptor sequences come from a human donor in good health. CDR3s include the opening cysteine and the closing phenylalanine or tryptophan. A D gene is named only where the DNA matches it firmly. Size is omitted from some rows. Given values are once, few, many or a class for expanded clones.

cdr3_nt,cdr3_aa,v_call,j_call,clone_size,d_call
TGCAGCGTTGGGGCAGGGGTATCCTACAATGAGCAGTTCTTC,CSVGAGVSYNEQFF,TRBV29-1,TRBJ2-1,NA,NA
TGCAGCGGGCGGGGTGGAGATACGCAGTATTTT,CSGRGGDTQYF,TRBV29-1,TRBJ2-3,NA,NA
TGCAGCGTTGGGGACACGAACACCGGGGAGCTGTTTTTT,CSVGDTNTGELFF,TRBV29-1,TRBJ2-2,NA,NA
TGTGCCAGCAGCCAAGCAGGGCCCAGCAATCAGCCCCAGCATTTT,CASSQAGPSNQPQHF,TRBV4-2,TRBJ1-5,NA,NA
TGTGCCAGCTCGCTCGGATCAGATAGCAATCAGCCCCAGCATTTT,CASSLGSDSNQPQHF,TRBV18,TRBJ1-5,few,NA
TGTGCCAGTAGTATGACTGCGGTCCCCGAAGCTTTCTTT,CASSMTAVPEAFF,TRBV19,TRBJ1-1,NA,NA
TGCAGTGCTAGCACACAGCTTGGGCCAGATACGCAGTATTTT,CSASTQLGPDTQYF,TRBV20-1,TRBJ2-3,NA,NA
TGTGCCAGCAGCTGGGACAGGGGCGGCACCGGGGAGCTGTTTTTT,CASSWDRGGTGELFF,TRBV7-3,TRBJ2-2,NA,TRBD1
TGTGCCAGCAGCTTGAGAGTCTCCATCTCTGGGGCCAACGTCCTGACTTTC,CASSLRVSISGANVLTF,TRBV5-4,TRBJ2-6,NA,NA
TGTGCCAGCTCGCCAGGACAGGTATCCTCTGGGGCCAACGTCCTGACTTTC,CASSPGQVSSGANVLTF,TRBV18,TRBJ2-6,NA,TRBD1
TGCAGTGCTAGATCCGACTCCCGGGGCACAGATACGCAGTATTTT,CSARSDSRGTDTQYF,TRBV20-1,TRBJ2-3,NA,NA
TGTGCCTGGAAGTTCTTGGGTAACGGGGACAGCAATGAAAAACTGTTTTTT,CAWKFLGNGDSNEKLFF,TRBV30,TRBJ1-4,NA,TRBD1
TGCAGTGCTAGACTAAGCGGGAACACCGGGGAGCTGTTTTTT,CSARLSGNTGELFF,TRBV20-1,TRBJ2-2,NA,NA
TGCAGCGTTGAAGAACAGAGCAATCAGCCCCAGCATTTT,CSVEEQSNQPQHF,TRBV29-1,TRBJ1-5,NA,NA
TGTGCCAGCAGTACAACCCCGACAGAAACTGAAGCTTTCTTT,CASSTTPTETEAFF,TRBV6-5,TRBJ1-1,once,NA
TGCAGCGTTGGCCGGGTAGGGGACGGCGAAGCTTTCTTT,CSVGRVGDGEAFF,TRBV29-1,TRBJ1-1,NA,NA
TGTGCCAGCGGGTCTTTAGCGGGTTACACAGATACGCAGTATTTT,CASGSLAGYTDTQYF,TRBV28,TRBJ2-3,NA,TRBD2